Here is one T cell receptor beta chain with its context. The antigen is unknown. CDR1 is SGHKS and CDR2 is YYEKEE in the germline V gene (reference sequence). The trim removed 6 bases at V and 7 bases at J, leaving 5 bases unmatched. This CDR3 is built from 13 residues. TCRdb fed the RT-PCR reads into MiXCR, producing one record per CDR3 protein. The sample lists 710,000 or so distinct CDR3 sequences; around a sixth were seen once. The data belong to a study of response to subunit inactivated influenza vaccine. Findings and limits, study-wide: The authors put forward the suggestion that each seasonal influenza vaccination may bring in only a limited number of new T cells.

The chain couples TRBV5-5 to TRBJ2-1; 9 nucleotides match TRBD1. The sample here was PBMCs from blood, taken about 11 days after vaccination. This clonotype originated in a man in his forties or fifties who received an inactivated influenza vaccine. The DNA for the CDR3 is TGTGCCAGCACCAGGACAGGGGAAAATGAGCAGTTCTTC. Protein sequence: CASTRTGENEQFF.